The 8 T cell receptor beta chains reported below all come from one sample, sequenced in a study of blood T cell repertoires in COVID-19. Clones were sequenced by immunoSEQ multiplex PCR, and TCRdb holds only the in-frame ones, with some missing. The data contain about 210,000 clones, roughly 87% of them singletons. Sequencing was done on a sample of PBMCs or T cells enriched from blood (not recorded which). The receptors were sampled from a young man with acute COVID-19.

This chain connects TRBV2 to TRBJ2-3; 11 nucleotides align to TRBD2. The trim removed 3 bases at V and 5 bases at J, leaving 13 bases unmatched. The CDR3 is made up of 18 amino acids. Germline-derived CDR1 and CDR2 are SNHLY and FYNNEI. CDR3: CASSDGTSGNLTKDTQYF. CDR3 DNA sequence: TGTGCCAGCAGTGACGGGACTAGCGGAAACCTGACCAAAGATACGCAGTATTTT.

This chain joins TRBV4-1 and TRBJ2-5; 12 nucleotides line up with TRBD1. With 2 bases clipped from V and 5 bases from J, the junction kept 6 bases outside the gene matches. This CDR3 region has 16 residues. Germline CDR1 MGHRA, CDR2 YSYEKL. The CDR3 sequence: CASSQSGTGGYETQYF. The CDR3 DNA sequence: TGCGCCAGCAGCCAATCCGGGACAGGGGGCTATGAGACCCAGTACTTC.

J is TRBJ1-3 and V is TRBV30, with D maybe TRBD1 (6 bases). The ends were cut back, 4 bases at V and 2 bases at J, with 15 bases in the middle. Germline V gene sequence: CDR1 GTSNPN, CDR2 SVGIG (reference sequence). The CDR3 totals 15 residues. CDR3 in DNA: TGTGCCTGGATTACCCACAGGGCGGCTGGAAACACCATATATTTT. Its translation: CAWITHRAAGNTIYF.

This chain joins TRBV12-5 and TRBJ1-5; a possible D gene is TRBD1 (5 bases). V shed 3 bases and J shed 3 bases, with 9 bases lying between them. Germline V CDR1 and CDR2: LGHNT, FRNRAP. The CDR3 runs 14 residues. CDR3 residues: CASGLGGVNQPQHF. The CDR3 coding sequence is TGTGCTAGTGGTTTAGGAGGGGTCAATCAGCCCCAGCATTTT.

The chain recombines TRBV11-2 with TRBJ2-4; D call uncertain. V lost 0 bases and J 6 bases, leaving 18 bases between the germline ends. The CDR3 extends over 17 amino acids. The germline V gene encodes CDR1 SGHAT and CDR2 FQNNGV. The CDR3 loop reads CASSLEDTRGSLNIQYF. The CDR3 DNA is TGTGCCAGCAGCTTAGAGGATACGCGCGGCTCGCTAAACATTCAGTACTTC.

This clone showed up just once. V and J are TRBV19 and TRBJ1-1; D perhaps matches TRBD1 (6 bases). Germline CDR1 LNHDA, CDR2 SQIVND (reference sequence). The CDR3 covers 16 residues. Trimming took off 4 bases at V and 0 bases at J, with 15 bases between the two ends. CDR3 DNA sequence: TGTGCCAGTAGTAAACAGGGTTACCGAATGAACACTGAAGCTTTCTTT. Its translation is CASSKQGYRMNTEAFF.

This clone was seen a handful of times. The chain uses TRBV6-2 or TRBV6-3 and TRBJ1-2; D is undetermined. This CDR3 has 12 residues. CDR1 MNHEY and CDR2 SVGEGT come from the germline V gene. V shed 0 bases and J shed 3 bases, with 2 bases lying between them. CDR3 amino acids: CASSYSDYGYTF. CDR3 sequence (DNA): TGTGCCAGCAGTTACTCCGACTATGGCTACACCTTC.

V and J are TRBV24-1 and TRBJ2-3; no clear D gene. The germline CDR1 and CDR2 sequences are KGHDR and SFDVKD. This CDR3 comprises 13 residues. V was cut by 9 bases and J by 6 bases, with 15 bases left in between. This CDR3 is CATLGSGADTQYF. The DNA of the CDR3 is TGTGCCACCCTCGGTTCCGGAGCCGATACGCAGTATTTT.